The clone carrying this T cell receptor beta chain turned up a few times. Its antigen is still unknown. These data are taken from a study of T cell responses to AZD1222 COVID-19 vaccine. The study's findings and limits: Clonal diversity was possibly underestimated, and white British individuals and females predominated among donors. Targets within unmutated variant regions were reportedly found for nearly half of spike-specific TCRs. Vaccine-associated CD4 TCRs spanned spike, dominant at 160-218 and 743-854.

The length of the CDR3 is 12 residues. The V gene's germline CDR1 is KGHSH and CDR2 LQKENI. V lost 5 bases to trimming and J lost 0 bases, with 1 base between them. Here immunoSEQ multiplex PCR was the method, and the copy in TCRdb shows in-frame clones only, minus some. The sample holds roughly 170,000 clones, about 90% seen once. The rearrangement uses TRBV18 and TRBJ2-2; D is undetermined. This TCR derives from an adult in good health. The source was peripheral blood, collected on day 0 of AZD1222 vaccination. CDR3 in DNA: TGTGCCAGCTCAACGAACACCGGGGAGCTGTTTTTT. Protein product: CASSTNTGELFF.